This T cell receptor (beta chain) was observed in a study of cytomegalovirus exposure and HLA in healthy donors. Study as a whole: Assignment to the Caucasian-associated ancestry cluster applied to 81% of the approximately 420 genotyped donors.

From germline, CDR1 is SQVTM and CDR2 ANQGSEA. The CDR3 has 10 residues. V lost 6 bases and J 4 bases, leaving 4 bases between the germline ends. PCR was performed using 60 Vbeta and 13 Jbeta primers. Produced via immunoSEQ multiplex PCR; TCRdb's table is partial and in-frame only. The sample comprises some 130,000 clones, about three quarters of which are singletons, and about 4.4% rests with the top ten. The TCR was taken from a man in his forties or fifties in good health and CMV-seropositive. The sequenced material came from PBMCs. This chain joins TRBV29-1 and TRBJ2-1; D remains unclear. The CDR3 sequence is CSVTYNEQFF. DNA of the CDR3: TGCAGCGTGACATACAATGAGCAGTTCTTC.